This TCR beta chain derives from a study of immune evolution from preneoplasia to lung adenocarcinoma. General study points: Later-stage lesions seemingly showed higher T cell density and diversity than normal lung.

The CDR3 extends over 14 amino acids. Looked up from germline, CDR1 is WSHSY and CDR2 is SAAADI. Trimming shortened V by 4 bases and J by 0 bases, and 9 bases separated the two germline ends. Concerning this clone: The antigen is not known.

Libraries were prepared by immunoSEQ multiplex PCR; TCRdb keeps only in-frame clonotypes and omits some of them. The sample includes tens of thousands of clones, 70% to 80% of them seen just once. The TCR comes from a person between 60 and 69 years old with lung adenocarcinoma. This chain links TRBV10-2 with TRBJ1-1; D is unresolved. Sample: FFPE invasive lung adenocarcinoma tissue. CDR3 loop: CASSGNTLNTEAFF. CDR3 coding DNA: TGCGCCAGCAGTGGAAATACCCTGAACACTGAAGCTTTCTTT.